These 21 T cell receptor beta chains were all obtained from the same sample, sequenced in a study of vaccination and CD4 T cells after COVID-19. The treatment: approximately nine-day PBMC culture with coronavirus spike peptide pools or control peptides (ViraFEST assay). With the Oncomine TCR Beta short-read assay, DNA from cultured CD4+ T cells was sequenced. TCRdb recomputed calls from the PCR reads with MiXCR, one row per CDR3 protein. The table shows roughly 15,000 distinct CDR3 sequences, with about 42% occurring only once. Antigens for these TCRs are unknown. The source material was CD4+ T cells from blood, cultured in vitro, sampled before SARS-CoV-2 vaccination. These receptors originate from a human donor who received a COVID-19 vaccine.

The chain recombines TRBV4-1 with TRBJ1-1; TRBD1 aligns across 10 bases. Germline V lookup: CDR1 MGHRA, CDR2 YSYEKL. The CDR3 spans 18 residues. V lost 0 bases to trimming and J lost 4 bases; unmatched junction nucleotides: 11. The CDR3 bases are TGCGCCAGCAGCCAAGACGAGTACGAGGACAGGGGGTCCACTGAAGCTTTCTTT. This translates into CASSQDEYEDRGSTEAFF.

The chain employs TRBV7-2 and TRBJ1-5; D perhaps matches TRBD1 (5 bases). The CDR3 is 14 amino acids. The germline gives CDR1 SGHTA, CDR2 FQGNSA. Trimming cost V 4 bases and J 6 bases, with 13 bases left between them. The CDR3 protein is CASSSWGGPQPQHF. The CDR3 nucleotides are TGTGCCAGCAGCTCTTGGGGGGGTCCTCAGCCCCAGCATTTT.

The rearrangement links TRBV6-1 to TRBJ1-5; 10 nucleotides match TRBD1. The CDR3 length is 13 residues. CDR1 MNHNS and CDR2 SASEGT come from the germline V gene. V was pared by 4 bases and J by 6 bases, with 0 bases of the junction left unmatched. For the CDR3, the DNA is TGTGCCAGCAGTGGGACAGGGGGTCAGCCCCAGCATTTT. Residues: CASSGTGGQPQHF.

The chain combines TRBV10-2 with TRBJ1-1; the D is unclear. The CDR3 runs 12 residues. Germline loops: CDR1 WSHSY, CDR2 SAAADI. The V end lost 8 bases, the J end lost 8 bases, and 15 bases lay between the germline ends. In DNA, the CDR3 is TGCGCCAGCTCCAGAACGGCCAGCGAAGCTTTCTTT. As protein: CASSRTASEAFF.

There are a few counts of this clonotype. This chain connects TRBV21-1 to TRBJ2-2. TRBV21-1 is shown as a pseudogene. The length of the CDR3 is 16 residues. The CDR3 here is CASSKGVAINTGELFF. As DNA, the CDR3 is TGTGCCAGCAGCAAAGGCGTGGCGATCAACACCGGGGAGCTGTTTTTT.

The rearrangement joins TRBV27 to TRBJ2-7, with D possibly matching TRBD2 (6 bases). The CDR3 is 14 amino acids. The V end lost 10 bases, the J end lost 0 bases, and 16 bases lay between the germline ends. Germline V gives CDR1 MNHEY, CDR2 SMNVEV (reference sequence). The CDR3 reads CATRRDFSSYEQYF. In nucleotides, the CDR3 is TGTGCCACCCGACGGGACTTTTCCTCCTACGAGCAGTACTTC.

The J gene is TRBJ1-6, the V gene TRBV7-9; 7 bases fit TRBD1. Germline CDR1 is SEHNR and CDR2 is FQNEAQ (reference sequence). This CDR3 has 17 residues. V dropped 2 bases and J dropped 11; count of bases not matched to a gene: 15. CDR3 DNA: TGTGCCAGCAGCTTATGGGTCACAGGGGTAAGCAAGGCACCCCTCCACTTT. Translating gives CASSLWVTGVSKAPLHF.

The chain has TRBV19 and TRBJ2-5; D is uncertain. The CDR3 has 15 amino acids. Germline loops: CDR1 LNHDA, CDR2 SQIVND (reference sequence). V was cut by 4 bases and J by 1 base, with 13 bases left in between. The CDR3 nucleotides are TGTGCCAGTAGTAGATCCAGTTCCGGCCAAGAGACCCAGTACTTC. Translation: CASSRSSSGQETQYF.

This CDR3 reads CASSLRPWQESYNEQFF. CDR3 DNA sequence: TGTGCCAGCAGTTTACGGCCGTGGCAGGAATCCTACAATGAGCAGTTCTTC. The chain recombines TRBV6-5 with TRBJ2-1; D is unresolved. This CDR3 region has 17 residues. CDR1 and CDR2 from the germline V gene are MNHEY and SVGAGI. Trimming cost V 4 bases and J 1 base, with 17 bases left between them.

This chain uses TRBV9 with TRBJ1-6, with D possibly being TRBD1 (6 bases). The length of the CDR3 is 17 residues. Germline V gene lookup returns CDR1 SGDLS and CDR2 YYNGEE. V lost 4 bases to trimming and J lost 0 bases, with 14 bases between them. Written as DNA, the CDR3 is TGTGCCAGCAGCCCCCGGGGGGCACGCTCCTATAATTCACCCCTCCACTTT. Encoded protein: CASSPRGARSYNSPLHF.

The V call is TRBV20-1, the J call TRBJ1-2; a possible D gene is TRBD1 (5 bases). Germline CDR1 is DFQATT and CDR2 is SNEGSKA (reference sequence). This CDR3 contains 15 residues. Trimming shortened V by 0 bases and J by 1 base, and 12 bases separated the two germline ends. CDR3 bases: TGCAGTGCTAGAGACCCCGCGCAGGGTAACTATGGCTACACCTTC. Amino acid sequence: CSARDPAQGNYGYTF.

The rearrangement uses TRBV29-1 and TRBJ1-2; D might be TRBD1 (6 bases). The CDR3 runs to 13 residues. Germline V gene data show CDR1 as SQVTM and CDR2 as ANQGSEA. The V gene lost 5 bases and the J gene lost 1 base, with 11 bases spanning the gap. CDR3 bases: TGCAGCGTTCAGGGGATGCTTAACTATGGCTACACCTTC. This codes for CSVQGMLNYGYTF.

The genes are TRBV20-1 and TRBJ2-3, with 8 bases fitting TRBD2. Germline-derived CDR1 and CDR2 are DFQATT and SNEGSKA (reference sequence). The CDR3 consists of 14 residues. The J segment lost 4 bases and the V segment lost 3 bases, leaving 6 bases of the junction unmatched. CDR3 sequence reads: CSASMAGGADTQYF. The CDR3 DNA sequence: TGCAGTGCTAGTATGGCGGGGGGTGCAGATACGCAGTATTTT.

The J gene is TRBJ2-1, the V gene TRBV7-3; D possibly matches TRBD1 or TRBD2 (6 bases each). Per germline, CDR1 SGHTA and CDR2 FQGTGA. Trimming removed 5 bases from V and 1 base from J, with 12 bases in between. The CDR3 totals 15 residues. CDR3 protein: CASSVEGGSYNEQFF. DNA for the CDR3: TGTGCCAGCAGCGTAGAAGGGGGGTCCTACAATGAGCAGTTCTTC.

The chain employs TRBV5-3 and TRBJ1-2, with 7 bases that match TRBD1. TRBV5-3 is an ORF; its function is uncertain. The CDR3 loop spans 14 amino acids. V dropped 8 bases and J dropped 3; count of bases not matched to a gene: 10. The CDR3 coding sequence is TGTGCCAGCAGCCTACTCAGGGGGTACTATGGCTACACCTTC. Its translation: CASSLLRGYYGYTF.

The gene calls are TRBV5-1 and TRBJ2-7; D might be TRBD1 (6 bases). Per germline, CDR1 SGHRS and CDR2 YFSETQ. The CDR3 extends over 13 amino acids. The V gene lost 1 base and the J gene lost 4 bases, with 9 bases spanning the gap. Here the CDR3 DNA reads TGCGCCAGCAGCTTGACAGGGATATACGAGCAGTACTTC. Translation: CASSLTGIYEQYF.

The J gene is TRBJ1-5, the V gene TRBV4-2, with 8 bases fitting TRBD1. CDR3 size: 20 residues. Germline CDR1 is LGHNA and CDR2 is YNFKEQ. V was clipped by 1 base and J by 0 bases; unmatched bases: 14. The CDR3 DNA sequence: TGTGCCAGCAGCCAAGGGGGGGGCAGGGGGCGATGGAATAGCAATCAGCCCCAGCATTTT. Translation gives CASSQGGGRGRWNSNQPQHF.

This chain links TRBV20-1 with TRBJ2-7; 11 nucleotides agree with TRBD2. The germline CDR1 and CDR2 sequences are DFQATT and SNEGSKA (reference sequence). V trimming: 7 bases; J trimming: 0 bases; junction bases outside the gene matches: 5. CDR3 length: 14 amino acids. As DNA, the CDR3 is TGCAGTGTCATACTAGCGGGGGCCTCCTACGAGCAGTACTTC. The encoded protein is CSVILAGASYEQYF.

This sequence joins TRBV6-1 and TRBJ2-1; weak D call: TRBD2 (5 bases). The CDR3 consists of 13 residues. The germline V and J ends were trimmed by 6 bases and 7 bases, with 13 bases remaining between them. CDR1 is MNHNS and CDR2 is SASEGT in the germline V gene. CDR3 sequence (DNA): TGTGCCAGCAGCCAGCACGGGGTAAATGAGCAGTTCTTC. This sequence encodes CASSQHGVNEQFF.

This clonotype was detected only once. The chain has TRBV27 and TRBJ1-6; D unresolved. Deletions cut 8 bases from V and 9 bases from J, with 23 bases between. The length of the CDR3 is 16 residues. Germline values: CDR1 MNHEY, CDR2 SMNVEV (reference sequence). Here the CDR3 reads CASAGRGVGMGSPLHF. DNA for the CDR3: TGTGCCAGCGCAGGACGGGGAGTCGGTATGGGTTCACCCCTCCACTTT.

In this sample, this clonotype turned up a few times. The V and J genes are TRBV7-2 and TRBJ1-2; 7 bases match TRBD1. CDR3 size: 15 residues. Germline-derived CDR1 and CDR2 are SGHTA and FQGNSA. The J segment lost 5 bases and the V segment lost 0 bases, leaving 6 bases of the junction unmatched. The chain's CDR3 is CASSLAPGTAYGYTF. CDR3 DNA sequence: TGTGCCAGCAGCTTAGCCCCCGGGACAGCTTATGGCTACACCTTC.